These 14 T cell receptor beta chains were sequenced from one sample in a study of naive and memory T cell subsets. Documented treatment: skin biopsy from PPD injection site in Mantoux-positive individual. A UMI-containing oligonucleotide was joined by 3' ligation to the TCR cDNA template. The SP2 primer and nested alpha and beta constant region primers amplified ligated cDNA in four rounds. TCRdb reprocessed the UMI-ligation and nested PCR reads with MiXCR, giving one entry per CDR3 protein. Seen here are 11,000 to 15,000 distinct CDR3 sequences, about 5% observed once, and the top ten hold roughly 8.2%. The sequences come from skin, collected from a tuberculin skin test site. The receptor source for this set is an adult in good health.

This clonotype was observed at least ten times. In DNA, the CDR3 is TGTGCCAGCAGCTTAAACGCCCCAGACTCCTACGAGCAGTACTTC. Encoded protein: CASSLNAPDSYEQYF. The rearrangement uses TRBV7-2 and TRBJ2-7; D remains ambiguous. Germline CDR1 and CDR2: SGHTA and FQGNSA. This CDR3 spans 15 amino acids. Trimming stripped 2 bases from V and 0 bases from J, with 11 bases between.

In its sample, this clonotype ranks as medium-sized. The chain links TRBV13 to TRBJ2-3, with D perhaps TRBD1 (5 bases). This CDR3 has 15 residues. The germline gives CDR1 PRHDT, CDR2 FYEKMQ (reference sequence). V lost 4 bases and J lost 2, with 13 bases in between. CDR3: CASSSSGAYTDTQYF. CDR3 DNA: TGTGCCAGCAGCTCATCTGGGGCCTACACAGATACGCAGTATTTT. The whole variable domain, remainder taken from reference TRBV13 and TRBJ2-3, is AAGVIQSPRHLIKEKRETATLKCYPIPRHDTVYWYQQGPGQDPQFLISFYEKMQSDKGSIPDRFSAQQFSDYHSELNMSSLELGDSALYFCASSSSGAYTDTQYFGPGTRLTVL.

This clonotype was detected ten times or more. This chain links TRBV10-2 with TRBJ1-3; D unresolved. CDR1 and CDR2 (germline): WSHSY, SAAADI. Deletions cut 0 bases from V and 7 bases from J, with 10 bases between. The CDR3 covers 14 residues. The DNA of the CDR3 is TGCGCCAGCAGTGAGTCAGTGGGTTTGAACACCATATATTTT. Translated: CASSESVGLNTIYF.

In this sample, this clonotype turned up many times. J is TRBJ2-6 and V is TRBV6-6; a possible D gene is TRBD2 (6 bases). V lost 10 bases and J 2 bases, leaving 15 bases between the germline ends. This CDR3 comprises 15 residues. The germline gives CDR1 MNHNY, CDR2 SVGAGI (reference sequence). CDR3 sequence: CATLASGAGANVLTF. CDR3 nucleotide sequence: TGTGCCACCCTAGCCTCGGGGGCTGGGGCCAACGTCCTGACTTTC.

This clonotype was found many times. J is TRBJ1-1 and V is TRBV2, with no clear D. The ends were cut back, 4 bases at V and 6 bases at J, with 18 bases in the middle. This CDR3 has 15 residues. Germline V gene sequence: CDR1 SNHLY, CDR2 FYNNEI. CDR3 protein: CASSVILSKGAEAFF. In DNA form, the CDR3 reads TGTGCCAGCAGTGTAATATTATCGAAGGGCGCTGAAGCTTTCTTT.

V usage is TRBV7-9 and J usage is TRBJ1-1; D remains ambiguous. This CDR3 comprises 15 residues. The V end was cut by 5 bases, the J end by 5 bases, with 18 bases between. CDR1 is SEHNR and CDR2 is FQNEAQ in the germline V gene (reference sequence). The CDR3 bases are TGTGCCAGCAGCCTCTCCGGCCCCCCGGGGACTGAAGCTTTCTTT. Protein: CASSLSGPPGTEAFF.

This clonotype is medium-sized by share. The chain is built from TRBV7-2 and TRBJ2-3; D possibly uses TRBD1 or TRBD2 (6 bases each). This CDR3 spans 12 amino acids. Trimming left V 5 bases short and J 7 bases short, with 10 bases between. The germline V gene has CDR1 SGHTA and CDR2 FQGNSA. The CDR3 DNA sequence: TGTGCCAGCAGCCCGGGGGCCTATACGCAGTATTTT. This sequence encodes CASSPGAYTQYF.

This clonotype has only a few counts. The chain has TRBV7-2 and TRBJ1-6, with D maybe TRBD1 (5 bases). The CDR3 is 16 amino acids. Germline V gene data show CDR1 as SGHTA and CDR2 as FQGNSA. V was trimmed by 5 bases and J by 7 bases, leaving 18 bases between them. CDR3 sequence: CASSRGTRQTNSPLHF. In DNA form, the CDR3 reads TGTGCCAGCAGCCGCGGGACCAGACAGACCAATTCACCCCTCCACTTT. The variable domain in full, completed from reference TRBV7-2 and TRBJ1-6, reads GAGVSQSPSNKVTEKGKDVELRCDPISGHTALYWYRQSLGQGLEFLIYFQGNSAPDKSGLPSDRFSAERTGGSVSTLTIQRTQQEDSAVYLCASSRGTRQTNSPLHFGNGTRLTVT.

This clonotype was picked up many times. CDR3 amino acids: CASSLLQGAVNEQYF. The CDR3 nucleotides read TGTGCCAGCAGTTTGCTGCAGGGTGCAGTAAACGAGCAGTACTTC. The chain is built from TRBV27 and TRBJ2-7; TRBD1 is a possible D gene (5 bases). Germline CDR1 and CDR2: MNHEY and SMNVEV (reference sequence). The V and J ends lost 3 bases and 5 bases respectively, with 17 bases between them. The CDR3 sequence is 15 residues long.

This clonotype was recorded many times. This chain links TRBV2 with TRBJ1-5; no firm D call. V lost 6 bases and J lost 2, with 8 bases in between. Germline CDR1 and CDR2: SNHLY and FYNNEI. This CDR3 is built from 13 residues. CDR3 DNA sequence: TGTGCCAGCAGGAAGGGTGGCAATCAGCCCCAGCATTTT. Translation gives CASRKGGNQPQHF.

This clonotype showed up many times. This sequence joins TRBV29-1 and TRBJ2-7; 10 bases match TRBD2. Trimming cost V 7 bases and J 3 bases; bases outside gene matches: 3. The germline CDR1 and CDR2 sequences are SQVTM and ANQGSEA. The CDR3 contains 12 residues. The CDR3 here is CSAWTSGYEQYF. CDR3 nucleotides: TGCAGCGCATGGACTAGCGGCTACGAGCAGTACTTC.

A few counts support this clonotype. The chain uses TRBV9 and TRBJ1-1; D unclear. The V gene lost 0 bases and the J gene lost 0 bases, with 6 bases spanning the gap. The CDR3 consists of 14 residues. Germline V gene lookup returns CDR1 SGDLS and CDR2 YYNGEE. The CDR3 DNA sequence: TGTGCCAGCAGCGTAGCCAGCATGAACACTGAAGCTTTCTTT. As protein: CASSVASMNTEAFF.

This clonotype came up many times. The rearrangement joins TRBV2 to TRBJ2-7, with D tentatively TRBD1 or TRBD2 (5 bases each). CDR3 length: 12 amino acids. Germline values: CDR1 SNHLY, CDR2 FYNNEI. Deletions cut 8 bases from V and 0 bases from J, with 8 bases between. The CDR3: CASRDVSYEQYF. DNA of the CDR3: TGTGCCAGCCGGGACGTCTCCTACGAGCAGTACTTC.

Many counts were recorded for this clonotype. This chain uses TRBV4-2 with TRBJ1-1; D ambiguous. The CDR3 length is 15 residues. V was pared by 2 bases and J by 3 bases, with 13 bases between. Germline V lookup: CDR1 LGHNA, CDR2 YNFKEQ. The CDR3 protein is CASSQRHNVDTEAFF. DNA of the CDR3: TGTGCCAGCAGCCAAAGGCACAACGTAGACACTGAAGCTTTCTTT.